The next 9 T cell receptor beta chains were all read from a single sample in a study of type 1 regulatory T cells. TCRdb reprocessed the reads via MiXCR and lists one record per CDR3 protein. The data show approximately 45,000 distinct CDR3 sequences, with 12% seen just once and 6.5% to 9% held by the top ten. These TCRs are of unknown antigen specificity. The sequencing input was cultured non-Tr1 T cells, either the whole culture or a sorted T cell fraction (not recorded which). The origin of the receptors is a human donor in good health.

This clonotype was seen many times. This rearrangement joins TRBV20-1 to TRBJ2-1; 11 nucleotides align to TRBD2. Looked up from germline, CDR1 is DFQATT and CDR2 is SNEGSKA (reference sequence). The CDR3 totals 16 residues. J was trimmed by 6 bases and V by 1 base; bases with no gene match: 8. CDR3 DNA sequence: TGCAGTGCTAGAGTAGCGGGAGGGCTAGGTAGCAATGAGCAGTTCTTC. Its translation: CSARVAGGLGSNEQFF.

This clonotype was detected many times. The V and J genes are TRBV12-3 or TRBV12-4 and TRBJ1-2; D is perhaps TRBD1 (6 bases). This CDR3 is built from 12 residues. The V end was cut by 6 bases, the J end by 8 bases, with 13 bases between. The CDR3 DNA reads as TGTGCCAGCAGAACTACAGGGCGCGGCTACACCTTC. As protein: CASRTTGRGYTF.

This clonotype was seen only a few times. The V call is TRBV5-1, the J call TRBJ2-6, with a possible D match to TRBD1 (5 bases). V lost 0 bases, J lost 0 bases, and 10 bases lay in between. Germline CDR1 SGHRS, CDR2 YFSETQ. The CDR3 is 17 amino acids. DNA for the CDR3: TGCGCCAGCAGCTTGGGGGGCGGACCCTCTGGGGCCAACGTCCTGACTTTC. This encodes CASSLGGGPSGANVLTF. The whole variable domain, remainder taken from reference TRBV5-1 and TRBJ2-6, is KAGVTQTPRYLIKTRGQQVTLSCSPISGHRSVSWYQQTPGQGLQFLFEYFSETQRNKGNFPGRFSGRQFSNSRSEMNVSTLELGDSALYLCASSLGGGPSGANVLTFGAGSRLTVL.

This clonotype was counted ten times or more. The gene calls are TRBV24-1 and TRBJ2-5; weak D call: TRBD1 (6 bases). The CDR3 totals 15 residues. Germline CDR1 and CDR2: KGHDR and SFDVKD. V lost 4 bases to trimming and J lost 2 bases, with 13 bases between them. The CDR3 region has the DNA TGTGCCACCAGTGACCCCGGACAGAAACAAGAGACCCAGTACTTC. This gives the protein CATSDPGQKQETQYF.

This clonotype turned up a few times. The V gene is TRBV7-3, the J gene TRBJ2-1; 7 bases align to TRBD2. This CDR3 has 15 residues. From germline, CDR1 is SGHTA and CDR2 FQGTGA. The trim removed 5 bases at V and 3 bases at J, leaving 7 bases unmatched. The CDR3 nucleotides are TGTGCCAGCAGCCCCCGGCTAGCGGTCTACAATGAGCAGTTCTTC. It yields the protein CASSPRLAVYNEQFF.

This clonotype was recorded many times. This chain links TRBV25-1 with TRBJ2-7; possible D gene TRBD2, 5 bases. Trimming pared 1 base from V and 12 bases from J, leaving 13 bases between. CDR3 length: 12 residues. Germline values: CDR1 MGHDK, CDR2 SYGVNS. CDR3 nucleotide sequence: TGTGCCAGCAGTGAATTTGGGGAGAACCTGTACTTC. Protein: CASSEFGENLYF.

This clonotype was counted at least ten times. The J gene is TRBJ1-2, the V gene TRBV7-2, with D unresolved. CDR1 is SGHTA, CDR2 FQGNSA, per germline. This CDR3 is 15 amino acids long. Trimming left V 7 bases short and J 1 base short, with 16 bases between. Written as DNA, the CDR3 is TGTGCCAGCACCAGTGGAGGAGGCAGTAACTATGGCTACACCTTC. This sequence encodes CASTSGGGSNYGYTF.

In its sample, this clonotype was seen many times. Here the CDR3 reads CSVGVGLGYTF. The CDR3 DNA reads as TGCAGCGTTGGGGTGGGCCTAGGCTACACCTTC. The rearrangement links TRBV29-1 to TRBJ1-2; D unresolved. This CDR3 is built from 11 residues. Trimming shortened V by 4 bases and J by 8 bases, and 11 bases separated the two germline ends. Germline CDR1 is SQVTM and CDR2 is ANQGSEA.

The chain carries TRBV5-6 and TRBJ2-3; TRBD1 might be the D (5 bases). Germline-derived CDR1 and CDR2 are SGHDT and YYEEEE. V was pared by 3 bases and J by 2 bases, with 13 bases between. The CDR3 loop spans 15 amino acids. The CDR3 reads CASSSGPRDTDTQYF. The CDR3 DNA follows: TGTGCCAGCAGCTCCGGGCCCAGGGACACAGATACGCAGTATTTT.